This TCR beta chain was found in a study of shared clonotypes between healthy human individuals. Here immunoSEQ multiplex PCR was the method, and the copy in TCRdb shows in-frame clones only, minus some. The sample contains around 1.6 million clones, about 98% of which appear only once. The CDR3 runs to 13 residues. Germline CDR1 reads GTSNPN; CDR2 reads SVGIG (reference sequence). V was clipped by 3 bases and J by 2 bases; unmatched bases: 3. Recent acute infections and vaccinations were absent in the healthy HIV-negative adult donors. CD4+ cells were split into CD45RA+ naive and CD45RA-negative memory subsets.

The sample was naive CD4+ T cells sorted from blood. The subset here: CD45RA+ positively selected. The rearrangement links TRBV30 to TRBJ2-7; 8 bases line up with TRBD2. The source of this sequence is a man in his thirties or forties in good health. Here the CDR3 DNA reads TGTGCCTGGAGGCTAGCGGGCCCCTACGAGCAGTACTTC. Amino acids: CAWRLAGPYEQYF. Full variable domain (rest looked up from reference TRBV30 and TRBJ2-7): SQTIHQWPATLVQPVGSPLSLECTVEGTSNPNLYWYRQAAGRGLQLLFYSVGIGQISSEVPQNLSASRPQDRQFILSSKKLLLSDSGFYLCAWRLAGPYEQYFGPGTRLTVT.